This is a list of T cell receptor beta chains from one sample in a study of cytotoxic CD8 clonotypes in ibrutinib-treated CLL. Profiling relied on immunoSEQ multiplex PCR, and the TCRdb table lists in-frame clones only, not all of them. This sample carries some 47,000 clones, around 60% of them seen once, and the ten largest clones take around 30%. The source material was PBMCs, sampled after 24 months of ibrutinib treatment. Receptor source: a human donor with chronic lymphocytic leukemia. Each CDR3 is given with its conserved first and last residue. A D gene is named only where the DNA matches it firmly. The size field is filled for only some rows; it gives once, few, many or a size class.

TRBV2,few,NA,TRBJ2-7,CASSEWESDEQYF,TGTGCCAGCAGTGAATGGGAATCTGACGAGCAGTACTTC
TRBV6-1,NA,NA,TRBJ1-4,CASSGTGVMQTNEKLFF,TGTGCCAGCAGTGGAACCGGGGTAATGCAGACTAATGAAAAACTGTTTTTT
TRBV29-1,NA,NA,TRBJ2-2,CSVEGPGKGYLFF,TGCAGCGTTGAAGGTCCAGGGAAAGGATACCTGTTTTTT
TRBV4-2,once,TRBD1,TRBJ1-2,CASSHETGDNYGYTF,TGTGCCAGCAGCCACGAGACAGGGGATAACTATGGCTACACCTTC
TRBV29-1,NA,TRBD1,TRBJ1-1,CSVAYDRGPYTEAFF,TGCAGCGTCGCCTACGACAGGGGGCCTTACACTGAAGCTTTCTTT
TRBV2,few,TRBD2,TRBJ2-2,CASSDLLAGGSGELFF,TGTGCCAGCAGTGATTTGCTAGCGGGGGGTTCCGGGGAGCTGTTTTTT
TRBV27,once,NA,TRBJ2-6,CASSPSGHFSTSGANVLTF,TGTGCCAGCAGTCCCTCCGGGCACTTCTCGACCTCTGGGGCCAACGTCCTGACTTTC
TRBV19,NA,NA,TRBJ1-1,CASSVRGGDTEAFF,TGTGCCAGTAGTGTCCGAGGGGGGGACACTGAAGCTTTCTTT
TRBV5-4,NA,TRBD1,TRBJ2-1,CASSIRDRVNNEQFF,TGTGCCAGCAGCATCCGGGACAGGGTGAACAATGAGCAGTTCTTC
TRBV9,NA,NA,TRBJ1-6,CASSVDPGANSPLHF,TGTGCCAGCAGCGTAGATCCAGGGGCTAATTCACCCCTCCACTTT
TRBV5-1,NA,TRBD1,TRBJ2-1,CASSLTQGAREQFF,TGCGCCAGCAGCTTAACGCAGGGGGCTCGGGAGCAGTTCTTC
TRBV19,NA,TRBD1,TRBJ2-5,CASSLVGAGGGETQYF,TGTGCCAGTAGTCTTGTAGGGGCAGGGGGCGGGGAGACCCAGTACTTC
TRBV5-1,NA,NA,TRBJ1-2,CASSLVGSGYTF,TGCGCCAGCAGCTTGGTAGGGAGTGGCTACACCTTC
TRBV29-1,NA,NA,TRBJ2-3,CSVEGGSGADTQYF,TGCAGCGTTGAAGGCGGGTCCGGGGCAGATACGCAGTATTTT
TRBV6-1,many,NA,TRBJ2-7,CASSPQGTAPYEQYF,TGTGCCAGCAGTCCCCAGGGGACGGCACCCTACGAGCAGTACTTC
TRBV9,NA,TRBD1,TRBJ1-1,CASSGRDRAAEAFF,TGTGCCAGCAGCGGCCGGGACAGGGCGGCTGAAGCTTTCTTT
TRBV19,NA,TRBD1,TRBJ2-7,CASSIIGGGYEQYF,TGTGCCAGTAGTATAATAGGGGGCGGCTACGAGCAGTACTTC
TRBV6-1,few,NA,TRBJ1-6,CASSLLGNSPLHF,TGTGCATCAAGTCTCCTGGGAAATTCACCCCTCCACTTT
TRBV5-1,many,NA,TRBJ2-7,CASSLGGSSYEQYF,TGCGCCAGCAGCTTGGGCGGAAGCTCCTACGAGCAGTACTTC
TRBV19,few,NA,TRBJ2-6,CASSPTGPLSGANVLTF,TGTGCCAGTAGTCCGACAGGCCCCCTCTCTGGGGCCAACGTCCTGACTTTC
TRBV6-5,NA,NA,TRBJ1-6,CASNTVNSPLHF,TGTGCCAGCAATACAGTGAATTCACCCCTCCACTTT
TRBV4-1,few,NA,TRBJ2-5,CASGLSHNSQETQYF,TGCGCCAGCGGGCTATCCCACAACTCACAAGAGACCCAGTACTTC
TRBV28,NA,NA,TRBJ1-2,CASSLRGSGYTF,TGTGCCAGCAGTTTAAGGGGCTCGGGCTACACCTTC
TRBV2,few,NA,TRBJ2-7,CASSELQGEDYEQYF,TGTGCCAGCAGTGAGTTGCAGGGGGAGGACTACGAGCAGTACTTC
TRBV19,few,NA,TRBJ2-5,CASSMGTQETQYF,TGTGCCAGTAGTATGGGGACACAAGAGACCCAGTACTTC
TRBV6-5,NA,NA,TRBJ1-1,CASSRYTNTEAFF,TGTGCCAGCAGTAGATACACGAACACTGAAGCTTTCTTT
TRBV7-6,many,TRBD1,TRBJ2-1,CASSSSGTGRNEQFF,TGTGCCAGCAGCTCGTCCGGGACAGGGCGAAATGAGCAGTTCTTC
TRBV4-2,once,NA,TRBJ2-7,CASSQEGYEQYF,TGTGCCAGCAGCCAAGAAGGATACGAGCAGTACTTC
TRBV6-1,NA,NA,TRBJ1-2,CASSRDPYRGYTF,TGTGCCAGCAGTCGCGACCCCTACAGGGGCTACACCTTC
TRBV2,NA,NA,TRBJ2-5,CASSEGRLDLVVETQYF,TGTGCCAGCAGTGAAGGTCGCCTAGACCTGGTAGTAGAGACCCAGTACTTC
TRBV19,NA,TRBD1,TRBJ1-1,CASNDRVINTEAFF,TGTGCCAGTAACGACAGGGTCATAAACACTGAAGCTTTCTTT
TRBV10-1,NA,NA,TRBJ1-2,CASSGQRGTHTYGYTF,TGCGCCAGCAGTGGCCAGCGGGGGACCCATACCTATGGCTACACCTTC
TRBV5-1,few,TRBD1,TRBJ2-5,CASSLGGQAAGETQYF,TGCGCCAGCAGCTTGGGGGGACAGGCCGCCGGAGAGACCCAGTACTTC
TRBV6-6,medium-sized,TRBD1,TRBJ2-2,CASETGTGGELFF,TGTGCCAGCGAGACAGGGACGGGCGGGGAGCTGTTTTTT
TRBV5-8,NA,NA,TRBJ1-1,CASSLAASRPNTEAFF,TGTGCCAGCAGCTTGGCAGCATCTAGGCCAAACACTGAAGCTTTCTTT
TRBV19,NA,NA,TRBJ1-2,CASTPRFKDGYTF,TGTGCCAGTACACCCAGGTTTAAAGATGGCTACACCTTC
TRBV2,NA,NA,TRBJ2-3,CASSARLGDTQYF,TGTGCCAGCAGTGCCCGACTCGGAGATACGCAGTATTTT
TRBV14,NA,NA,TRBJ1-2,CASSQGRGDNYGYTF,TGTGCCAGCAGCCAAGGGAGGGGCGATAACTATGGCTACACCTTC
TRBV18,NA,TRBD2,TRBJ2-2,CASSPLGLAGPNTGELFF,TGTGCCAGCTCACCACTAGGACTAGCGGGACCGAACACCGGGGAGCTGTTTTTT
TRBV6-1,NA,NA,TRBJ1-1,CASSDRGAEAFF,TGTGCCAGCAGTGATCGGGGGGCTGAAGCTTTCTTT
TRBV19,few,TRBD2,TRBJ2-5,CASSTRTSGQETQYF,TGTGCCAGTAGTACCCGAACTAGCGGACAAGAGACCCAGTACTTC
TRBV5-1,NA,NA,TRBJ2-7,CASSRTATYEQYF,TGCGCCAGCAGTAGGACGGCAACCTACGAGCAGTACTTC